Following are 6 T cell receptor beta chains from one sample sequenced in a study of post-analysis software for immune sequencing data. Findings of the study overall: A few TRBV segments occurring more often in patients than controls included TRBV5-6, TRBV5-1 and TRBV20-1.

Their target antigens are unknown. Sequencing libraries made from TCR beta cDNA carried unique molecular identifiers. TCRdb used MiXCR to reprocess the PCR reads, holding one entry per CDR3 protein. The profile covers hundreds of thousands of distinct CDR3 sequences, with about 40% appearing a single time and under 2% taken by the ten largest. Sequenced input: blood. These receptors originate from a girl aged 10-17 years with multiple sclerosis.

This clonotype has only a few counts. V and J are TRBV10-3 and TRBJ2-6, with D tentatively TRBD1 (6 bases). Germline V gene sequence: CDR1 ENHRY, CDR2 SYGVKD. The length of the CDR3 is 16 residues. Trimming took 3 bases from V and 2 from J, leaving 11 bases between them. The CDR3 coding sequence is TGTGCCATCAGTGAACAGGACAGACCTGGGGCCAACGTCCTGACTTTC. This encodes CAISEQDRPGANVLTF.

V and J are TRBV4-1 and TRBJ2-5; TRBD2 matches at 10 bases. CDR3 length: 15 amino acids. V lost 6 bases and J lost 11; bases outside the gene matches: 15. Germline lookup yields CDR1 MGHRA and CDR2 YSYEKL. The CDR3 loop is CASRKRPELAGEQYF. CDR3 in DNA: TGCGCCAGCAGAAAAAGGCCCGAGCTAGCGGGGGAGCAGTACTTC.

Points on this clonotype: One end of the junction varies from germline; a read error may be responsible. V and J are TRBV11-3 and TRBJ2-3, with D tentatively TRBD1 (5 bases). The V gene's germline CDR1 is SGHNT and CDR2 YENEEA. CDR3 length: 15 amino acids. The DNA of the CDR3 is TGTGCCAGCGGCTTAGCCATGTCAGGGTCAGATACGCAGTATTTT. It is translated as CASGLAMSGSDTQYF.

There are a few counts of this clonotype. J is TRBJ1-2 and V is TRBV6-5; unclear D gene. Trimming removed 0 bases at V and 7 bases at J, with 9 bases between. This CDR3 has 13 amino acids. Germline CDR1 and CDR2: MNHEY and SVGAGI. This chain's CDR3 is CASSYSVYGGYTF. CDR3 bases: TGTGCCAGCAGTTACTCGGTTTACGGTGGCTACACCTTC.

This clonotype has more than one count but fewer than ten. The chain links TRBV4-1 to TRBJ1-6; TRBD1 matches 9 bases. Germline V gene data show CDR1 as MGHRA and CDR2 as YSYEKL. After removal of 4 bases from V and 7 bases from J, the junction contained 8 bases not matched to a gene. This CDR3 spans 16 amino acids. CDR3 DNA sequence: TGCGCCAGCAGCCGCATAGCCGGGACAGGGAATTCACCCCTCCACTTT. Its translation: CASSRIAGTGNSPLHF.

Ten or more counts support this clonotype. Compared with germline, one end of the junction differs, possibly owing to a read error. The V gene is TRBV5-1, the J gene TRBJ2-1; 14 nucleotides match TRBD2. The CDR3 consists of 15 residues. Germline values: CDR1 SGHRS, CDR2 YFSETQ. The CDR3 loop is CASSSGLAGDNEQFF. For the CDR3, the DNA is TGTGCCAGCAGCTCGGGACTAGCGGGGGACAATGAGCAGTTCTTC.